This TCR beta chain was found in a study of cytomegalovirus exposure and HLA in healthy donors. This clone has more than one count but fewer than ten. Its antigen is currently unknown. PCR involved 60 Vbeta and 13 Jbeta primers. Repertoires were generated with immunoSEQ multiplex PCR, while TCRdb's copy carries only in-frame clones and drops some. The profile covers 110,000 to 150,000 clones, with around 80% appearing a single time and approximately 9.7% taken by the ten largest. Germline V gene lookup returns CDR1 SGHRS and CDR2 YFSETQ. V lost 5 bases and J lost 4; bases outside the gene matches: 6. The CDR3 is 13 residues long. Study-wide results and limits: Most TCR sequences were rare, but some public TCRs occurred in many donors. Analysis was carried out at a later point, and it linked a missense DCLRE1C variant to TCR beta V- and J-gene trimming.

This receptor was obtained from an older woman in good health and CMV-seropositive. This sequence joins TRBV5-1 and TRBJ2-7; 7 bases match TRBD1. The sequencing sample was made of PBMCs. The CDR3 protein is CASRTDRSYEQYF. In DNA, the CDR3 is TGCGCCAGCAGAACGGACAGGTCTTACGAGCAGTACTTC. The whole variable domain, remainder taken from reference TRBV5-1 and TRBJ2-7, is KAGVTQTPRYLIKTRGQQVTLSCSPISGHRSVSWYQQTPGQGLQFLFEYFSETQRNKGNFPGRFSGRQFSNSRSEMNVSTLELGDSALYLCASRTDRSYEQYFGPGTRLTVT.